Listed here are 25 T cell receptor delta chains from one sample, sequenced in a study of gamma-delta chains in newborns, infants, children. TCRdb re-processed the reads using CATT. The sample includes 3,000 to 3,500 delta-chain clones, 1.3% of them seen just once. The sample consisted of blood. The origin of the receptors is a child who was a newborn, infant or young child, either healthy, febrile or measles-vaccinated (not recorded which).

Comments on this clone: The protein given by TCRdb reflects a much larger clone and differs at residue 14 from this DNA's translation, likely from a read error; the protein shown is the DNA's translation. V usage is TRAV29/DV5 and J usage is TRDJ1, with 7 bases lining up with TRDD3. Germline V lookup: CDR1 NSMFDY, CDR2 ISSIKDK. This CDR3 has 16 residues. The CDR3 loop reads CAASEGWGTNTDKPIF. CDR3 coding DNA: TGTGCAGCAAGCGAAGGGTGGGGGACCAACACCGATAAACCCATCTTT.

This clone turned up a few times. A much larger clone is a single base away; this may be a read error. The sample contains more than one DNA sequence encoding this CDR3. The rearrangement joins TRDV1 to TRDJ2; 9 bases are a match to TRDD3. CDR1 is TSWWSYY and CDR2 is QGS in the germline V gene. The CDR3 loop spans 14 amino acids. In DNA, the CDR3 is TGTGCTCTTGGGGAATACTGGGGGACAGCGCAACTCTTCTTT. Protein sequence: CALGEYWGTAQLFF.

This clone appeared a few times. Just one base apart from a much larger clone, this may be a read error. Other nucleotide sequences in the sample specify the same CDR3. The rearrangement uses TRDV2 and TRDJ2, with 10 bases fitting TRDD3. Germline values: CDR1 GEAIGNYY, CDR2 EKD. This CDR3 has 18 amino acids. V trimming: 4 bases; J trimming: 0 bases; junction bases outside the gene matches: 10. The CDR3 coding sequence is TGTGCCTGTGATACCGTGGGGGATACAAGAGCTTTGACAGCACAACTCTTCTTT. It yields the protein CACDTVGDTRALTAQLFF.

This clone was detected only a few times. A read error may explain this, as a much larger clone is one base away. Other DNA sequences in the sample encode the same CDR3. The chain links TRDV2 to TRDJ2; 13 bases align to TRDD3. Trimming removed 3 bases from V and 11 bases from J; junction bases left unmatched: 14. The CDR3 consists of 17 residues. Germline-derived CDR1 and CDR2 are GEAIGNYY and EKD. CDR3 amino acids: CACDAYWGIRETAQLFF. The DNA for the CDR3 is TGTGCCTGTGACGCCTACTGGGGGATACGCGAGACGGCGCAACTCTTCTTT.

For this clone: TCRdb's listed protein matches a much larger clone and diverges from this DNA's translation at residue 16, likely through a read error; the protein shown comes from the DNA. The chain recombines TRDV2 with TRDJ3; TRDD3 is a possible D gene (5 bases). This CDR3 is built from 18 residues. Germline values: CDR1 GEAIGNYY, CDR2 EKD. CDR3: CACDTVGVSSWDTRQVFF. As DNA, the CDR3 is TGTGCCTGTGACACCGTTGGGGTGAGCTCCTGGGACACCCGACAGGTGTTTTTC.

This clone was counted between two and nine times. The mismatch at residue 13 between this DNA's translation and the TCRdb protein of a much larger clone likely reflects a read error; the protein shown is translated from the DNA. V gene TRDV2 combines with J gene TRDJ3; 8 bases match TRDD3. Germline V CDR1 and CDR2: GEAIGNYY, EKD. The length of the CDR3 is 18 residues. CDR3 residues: CACDTVWGSSWDARQMFF. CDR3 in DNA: TGTGCCTGTGACACCGTCTGGGGGAGCTCCTGGGACGCCCGACAGATGTTTTTC.

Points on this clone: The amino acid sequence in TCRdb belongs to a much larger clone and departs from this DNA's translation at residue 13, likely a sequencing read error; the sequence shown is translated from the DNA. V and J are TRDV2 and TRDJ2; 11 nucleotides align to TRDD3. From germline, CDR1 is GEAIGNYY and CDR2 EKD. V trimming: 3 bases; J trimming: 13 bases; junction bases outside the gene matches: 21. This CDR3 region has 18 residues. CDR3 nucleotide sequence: TGTGCCTGTGACTCCCTGGGGGATACTAAGGCGACGGCAGGGGCACTCTTCTTT. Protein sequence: CACDSLGDTKATAGALFF.

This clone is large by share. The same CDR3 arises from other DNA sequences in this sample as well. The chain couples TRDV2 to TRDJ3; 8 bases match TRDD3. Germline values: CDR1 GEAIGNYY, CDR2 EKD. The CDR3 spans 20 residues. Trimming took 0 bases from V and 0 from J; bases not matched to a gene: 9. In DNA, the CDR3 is TGTGCCTGTGACACCGGGCCAAACTGGGGGCCCTCCTGGGACACCCGACAGATGTTTTTC. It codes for CACDTGPNWGPSWDTRQMFF.

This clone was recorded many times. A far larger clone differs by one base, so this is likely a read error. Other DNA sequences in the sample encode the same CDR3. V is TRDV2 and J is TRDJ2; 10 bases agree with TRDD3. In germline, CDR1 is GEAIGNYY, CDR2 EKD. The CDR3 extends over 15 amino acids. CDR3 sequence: CACDILGDLTAQLFF. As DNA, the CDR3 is TGTGCCTGTGACATACTGGGGGATTTGACAGCACAGCTCTTCTTT.

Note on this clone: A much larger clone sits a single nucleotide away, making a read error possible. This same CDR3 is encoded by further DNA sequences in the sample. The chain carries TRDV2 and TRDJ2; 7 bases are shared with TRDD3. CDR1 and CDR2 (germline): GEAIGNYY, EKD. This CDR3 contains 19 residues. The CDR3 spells CACDPVISGGQALTAQLFF. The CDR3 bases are TGTGCCTGTGACCCCGTAATTTCTGGGGGTCAAGCTTTGACAGCACAACTCTTCTTC.

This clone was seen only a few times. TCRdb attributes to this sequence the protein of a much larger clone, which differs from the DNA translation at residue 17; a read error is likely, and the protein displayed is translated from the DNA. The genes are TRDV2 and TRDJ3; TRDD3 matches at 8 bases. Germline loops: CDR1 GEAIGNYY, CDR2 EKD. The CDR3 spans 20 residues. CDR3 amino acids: CACDTGPNWGPSWDTRHMFF. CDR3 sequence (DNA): TGTGCCTGTGACACCGGGCCAAACTGGGGGCCCTCCTGGGACACCCGACATATGTTTTTC.

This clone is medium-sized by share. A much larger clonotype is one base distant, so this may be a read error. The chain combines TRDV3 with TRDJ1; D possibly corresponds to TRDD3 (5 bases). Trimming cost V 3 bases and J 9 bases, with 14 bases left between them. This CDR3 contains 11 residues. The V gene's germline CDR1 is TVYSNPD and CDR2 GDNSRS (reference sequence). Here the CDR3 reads CALSAGWELIF. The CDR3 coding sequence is TGTGCCTTGAGTGCGGGCTGGGAACTCATCTTT.

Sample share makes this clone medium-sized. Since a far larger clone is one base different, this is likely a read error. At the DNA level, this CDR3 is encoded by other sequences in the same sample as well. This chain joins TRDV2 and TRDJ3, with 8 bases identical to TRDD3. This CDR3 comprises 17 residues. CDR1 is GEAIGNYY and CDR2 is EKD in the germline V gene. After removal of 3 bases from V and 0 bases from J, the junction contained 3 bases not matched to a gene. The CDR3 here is CACDAWGSSWDTRQMFF. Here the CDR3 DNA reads TGTGCCTGTGACGCCTGGGGGAGCTCCTGGGACACCCGACAGATGTTTTTC.

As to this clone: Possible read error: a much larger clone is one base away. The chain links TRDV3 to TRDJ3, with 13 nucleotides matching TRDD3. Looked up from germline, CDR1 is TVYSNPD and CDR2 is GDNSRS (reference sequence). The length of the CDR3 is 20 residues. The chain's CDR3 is CAFGVLGDTFSSWDTRQVFF. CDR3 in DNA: TGTGCCTTTGGAGTACTGGGGGATACGTTCAGCTCCTGGGACACCCGACAGGTGTTTTTC.

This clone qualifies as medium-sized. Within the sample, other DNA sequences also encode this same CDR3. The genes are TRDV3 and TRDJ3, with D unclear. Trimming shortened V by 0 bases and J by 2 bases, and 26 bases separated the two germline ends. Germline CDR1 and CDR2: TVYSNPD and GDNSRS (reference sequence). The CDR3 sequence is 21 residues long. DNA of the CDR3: TGTGCCTTTAGTAACTTGGCGGGCTACACAGTGGGCCCCTGGGACACCCGACAGATGTTTTTC. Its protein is CAFSNLAGYTVGPWDTRQMFF.

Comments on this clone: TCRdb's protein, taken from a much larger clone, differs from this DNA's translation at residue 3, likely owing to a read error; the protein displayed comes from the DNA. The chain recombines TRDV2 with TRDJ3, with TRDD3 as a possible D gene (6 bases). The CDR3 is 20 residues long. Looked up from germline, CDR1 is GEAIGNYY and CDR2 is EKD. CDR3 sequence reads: CARDPILLDTSSWDTRQMFF. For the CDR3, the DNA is TGTGCCCGTGACCCGATACTACTGGATACTAGCTCCTGGGACACCCGACAGATGTTTTTC.

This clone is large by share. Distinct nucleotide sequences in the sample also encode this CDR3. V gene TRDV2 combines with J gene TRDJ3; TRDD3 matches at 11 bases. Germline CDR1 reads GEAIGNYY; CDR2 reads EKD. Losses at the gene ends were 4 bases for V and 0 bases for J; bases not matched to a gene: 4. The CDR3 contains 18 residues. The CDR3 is CACDQLGDSSWDTRQMFF. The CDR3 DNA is TGTGCCTGTGATCAACTGGGGGATAGCTCCTGGGACACCCGACAGATGTTTTTC.

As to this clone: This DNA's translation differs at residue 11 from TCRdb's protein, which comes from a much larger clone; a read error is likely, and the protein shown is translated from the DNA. The CDR3 sequence: CACDHGGYSWNTRQMFF. CDR3 bases: TGTGCCTGTGACCACGGGGGATACTCCTGGAACACCCGACAGATGTTTTTC. J is TRDJ3 and V is TRDV2, with 9 bases identical to TRDD3. Germline loops: CDR1 GEAIGNYY, CDR2 EKD. The length of the CDR3 is 17 residues.

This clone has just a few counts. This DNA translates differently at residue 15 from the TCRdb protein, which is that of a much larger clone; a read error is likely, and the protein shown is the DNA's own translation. The CDR3 bases are TGTGCCTGTGACCACGGGGGATACTCCTGGGACACCCGACAGGTGTTTTTC. As protein: CACDHGGYSWDTRQVFF. The chain is built from TRDV2 and TRDJ3; 9 bases are a match to TRDD3. This CDR3 is built from 17 residues. Germline assignment: CDR1 GEAIGNYY and CDR2 EKD.

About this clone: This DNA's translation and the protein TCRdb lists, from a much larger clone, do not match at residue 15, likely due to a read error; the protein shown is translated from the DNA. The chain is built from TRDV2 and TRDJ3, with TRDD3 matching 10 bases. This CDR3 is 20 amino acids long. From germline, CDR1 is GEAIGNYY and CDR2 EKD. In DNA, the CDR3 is TGTGCCTGTGACACCGTGGGCTGGGGGATAGGATCCTGGGACAGCCGACAGATGTTTTTC. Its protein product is CACDTVGWGIGSWDSRQMFF.

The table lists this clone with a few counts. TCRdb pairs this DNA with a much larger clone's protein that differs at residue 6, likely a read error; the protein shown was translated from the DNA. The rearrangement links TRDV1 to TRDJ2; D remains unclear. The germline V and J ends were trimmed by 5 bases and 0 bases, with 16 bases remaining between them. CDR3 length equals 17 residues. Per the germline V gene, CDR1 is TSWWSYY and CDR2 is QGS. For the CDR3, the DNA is TGTGCTCTTGGGAAGGAGTTAGCCGCCTCTTTGACAGCACAACTCTTCTTT. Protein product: CALGKELAASLTAQLFF.

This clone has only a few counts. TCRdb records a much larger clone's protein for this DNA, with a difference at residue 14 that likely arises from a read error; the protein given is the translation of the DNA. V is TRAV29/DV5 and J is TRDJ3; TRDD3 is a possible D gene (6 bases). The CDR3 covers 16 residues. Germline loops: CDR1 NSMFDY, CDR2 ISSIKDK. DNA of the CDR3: TGTGCAGCAAGCTGGGGATGCTCCTGGGACACCCGACAGACGTTTTTC. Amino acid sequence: CAASWGCSWDTRQTFF.

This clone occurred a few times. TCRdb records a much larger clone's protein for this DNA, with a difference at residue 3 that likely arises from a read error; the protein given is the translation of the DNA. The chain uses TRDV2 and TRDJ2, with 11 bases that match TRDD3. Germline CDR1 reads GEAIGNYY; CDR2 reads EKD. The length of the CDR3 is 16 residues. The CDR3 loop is CARDVLGDTLTAQLFF. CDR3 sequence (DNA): TGTGCCCGTGACGTACTGGGGGATACTTTGACAGCACAACTCTTCTTT.

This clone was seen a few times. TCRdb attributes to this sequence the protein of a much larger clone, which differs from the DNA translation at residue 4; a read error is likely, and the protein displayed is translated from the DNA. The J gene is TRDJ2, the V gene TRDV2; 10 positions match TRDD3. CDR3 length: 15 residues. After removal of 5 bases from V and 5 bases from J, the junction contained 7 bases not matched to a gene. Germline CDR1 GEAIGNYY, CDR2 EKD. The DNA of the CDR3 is TGTGCCTGTGGCCTTCTACTGGGGGATACAGCACAACTCTTCTTT. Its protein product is CACGLLLGDTAQLFF.

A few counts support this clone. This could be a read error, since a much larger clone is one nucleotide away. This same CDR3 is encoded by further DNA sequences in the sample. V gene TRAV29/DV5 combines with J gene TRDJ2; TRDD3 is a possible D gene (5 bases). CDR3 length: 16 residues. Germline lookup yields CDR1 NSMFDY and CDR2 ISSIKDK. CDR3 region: CAASAWVSPLTAQLFF. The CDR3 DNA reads TGTGCAGCGAGCGCCTGGGTTTCTCCTTTGACAGCACAACTCTTCTTT.